The 21 T cell receptor beta chains below all came from one sample that was sequenced in a study of T cell responses to AZD1222 COVID-19 vaccine. Here immunoSEQ multiplex PCR was the method, and the copy in TCRdb shows in-frame clones only, minus some. The sample carries more than 80,000 clones, nearly 90% recorded once. The specimen comprised peripheral blood, sampled on day 0 of AZD1222 vaccination. Every receptor here comes from an adult in good health.

This clone has a handful of counts. V usage is TRBV2 and J usage is TRBJ1-1; unclear D gene. The CDR3 length is 16 residues. Per the germline V gene, CDR1 is SNHLY and CDR2 is FYNNEI. V was cut by 0 bases and J by 1 base, with 12 bases left in between. The DNA of the CDR3 is TGTGCCAGCAGTGAAGCGCTTGGGCGCCCGAACACTGAAGCTTTCTTT. This codes for CASSEALGRPNTEAFF. The full variable domain, with the rest looked up from reference TRBV2 and TRBJ1-1, is EPEVTQTPSHQVTQMGQEVILRCVPISNHLYFYWYRQILGQKVEFLVSFYNNEISEKSEIFDDQFSVERPDGSNFTLKIRSTKLEDSAMYFCASSEALGRPNTEAFFGQGTRLTVV.

Comment on this clone: Mismatch with germline at one junction end may stem from a read error. The chain carries TRBV28 and TRBJ1-1; 7 positions agree with TRBD1. The CDR3 is 16 residues long. Per the germline V gene, CDR1 is MDHEN and CDR2 is SYDVKM. The CDR3 DNA reads as TGTGCCAGCAGTTTAACCGGTCGAAGCGCACAGGGGTTTTGGGTCTTT. Residues: CASSLTGRSAQGFWVF.

This clone appeared a single time. The chain couples TRBV5-1 to TRBJ2-1; TRBD2 aligns across 9 bases. V dropped 3 bases and J dropped 9; count of bases not matched to a gene: 10. CDR3 length equals 15 residues. Germline-derived CDR1 and CDR2 are SGHRS and YFSETQ. The CDR3 DNA reads as TGCGCCAGCAGCTCCTTAGCGGGAGTTAGTACTGAGCAGTTCTTC. Translation gives CASSSLAGVSTEQFF.

The chain links TRBV11-2 to TRBJ2-3; 7 bases map to TRBD1. Germline V gene lookup returns CDR1 SGHAT and CDR2 FQNNGV. V lost 2 bases, J lost 2 bases, and 4 bases stayed unmatched. The CDR3 is 15 residues long. CDR3 sequence: CASSLYRGATDTQYF. The CDR3 DNA reads TGTGCCAGCAGCTTATACAGGGGAGCCACAGATACGCAGTATTTT.

The chain links TRBV5-1 to TRBJ2-5, with TRBD2 matching 10 bases. CDR3 size: 18 residues. The ends lost 1 base at V and 0 bases at J; junction bases unmatched: 9. Germline CDR1 SGHRS, CDR2 YFSETQ. CDR3 region: CASSLLASGRVYQETQYF. Here the CDR3 DNA reads TGCGCCAGCAGCTTGCTCGCTAGCGGGAGAGTGTACCAAGAGACCCAGTACTTC.

This chain connects TRBV3-1 (or the pseudogene TRBV3-2) to TRBJ2-5, with 14 nucleotides matching TRBD2. The CDR3 loop spans 15 amino acids. V gave up 5 bases and J gave up 5 bases; unmatched junction bases: 4. CDR1 LGHDT and CDR2 YNNKEL come from the germline V gene (reference sequence). CDR3 sequence: CASSTRLAGGETQYF. DNA of the CDR3: TGTGCCAGCAGCACCCGACTAGCGGGAGGGGAGACCCAGTACTTC.

This clone came up many times. This chain links TRBV11-2 with TRBJ2-2, with 15 bases aligning to TRBD2. The CDR3 sequence is 15 residues long. Germline CDR1 reads SGHAT; CDR2 reads FQNNGV. V trimming: 6 bases; J trimming: 6 bases; junction bases outside the gene matches: 2. The CDR3 DNA sequence: TGTGCCAGCAGACGGACTAGCGGGAGGGCCGGGGAGCTGTTTTTT. It specifies CASRRTSGRAGELFF.

The chain links TRBV18 to TRBJ1-2; D call uncertain. V lost 3 bases and J 2 bases, leaving 10 bases between the germline ends. Germline-derived CDR1 and CDR2 are KGHSH and LQKENI. The CDR3 contains 14 residues. The CDR3 coding sequence is TGTGCCAGCTCACCTCGCGGGCTAAACTATGGCTACACCTTC. This translates into CASSPRGLNYGYTF.

The chain couples TRBV6-5 to TRBJ1-3; D possibly corresponds to TRBD1 (6 bases). Per the germline V gene, CDR1 is MNHEY and CDR2 is SVGAGI. This CDR3 spans 16 amino acids. Trimming removed 0 bases from V and 4 bases from J, with 13 bases in between. The CDR3 loop is CASSYSRGNGGNTIYF. CDR3 DNA sequence: TGTGCCAGCAGTTACTCGAGGGGGAACGGCGGAAACACCATATATTTT.

The V and J genes are TRBV4-2 and TRBJ1-5; 9 nucleotides agree with TRBD1. With V trimmed by 1 base and J by 4 bases, 5 bases remained unmatched. Germline-derived CDR1 and CDR2 are LGHNA and YNFKEQ. The CDR3 consists of 16 residues. CDR3 in amino acids: CASSQASGTGNQPQHF. CDR3 bases: TGTGCCAGCAGCCAAGCCTCCGGGACAGGGAATCAGCCCCAGCATTTT.

This rearrangement joins TRBV7-2 to TRBJ2-7; possible D gene TRBD1, 6 bases. This CDR3 is 17 amino acids long. From germline, CDR1 is SGHTA and CDR2 FQGNSA. Trimming removed 1 base from V and 6 bases from J, with 22 bases in between. CDR3 bases: TGTGCCAGCAGCTTAGAGGGGGACCAGGGTTATGACTTCGAGCAGTACTTC. Its translation is CASSLEGDQGYDFEQYF.

V is TRBV5-1 and J is TRBJ1-1; possibly TRBD1 for D (5 bases). The CDR3 covers 14 residues. Trimming removed 4 bases at V and 1 base at J, with 11 bases between. Germline V gene sequence: CDR1 SGHRS, CDR2 YFSETQ. The CDR3 DNA reads as TGCGCCAGCAGCCCGGGACCGTCGAACACTGAAGCTTTCTTT. This translates into CASSPGPSNTEAFF.

The chain couples TRBV28 to TRBJ1-2; D unclear. The ends were cut back, 5 bases at V and 0 bases at J, with 7 bases in the middle. CDR1 and CDR2 from the germline V gene are MDHEN and SYDVKM. This CDR3 is built from 13 residues. This chain's CDR3 is CASSPTANYGYTF. The DNA for the CDR3 is TGTGCCAGCAGTCCCACAGCTAACTATGGCTACACCTTC.

In this sample, this clone turned up once. The rearrangement joins TRBV7-2 to TRBJ1-2; 8 nucleotides align to TRBD1. The V segment lost 1 base and the J segment 3 bases; nucleotides outside the gene matches: 1. The CDR3 consists of 14 residues. Per germline, CDR1 SGHTA and CDR2 FQGNSA. The CDR3 DNA follows: TGTGCCAGCAGCTTAGTGGACAGGGACTATGGCTACACCTTC. This sequence encodes CASSLVDRDYGYTF.

J is TRBJ2-7 and V is TRBV9, with D perhaps TRBD2 (6 bases). This CDR3 has 15 residues. Germline V gene lookup returns CDR1 SGDLS and CDR2 YYNGEE. Trimming stripped 4 bases from V and 2 bases from J, with 16 bases between. The CDR3, as DNA: TGTGCCAGCAGCACAGATAGCGGAGGGGCCTACGAGCAGTACTTC. Translation gives CASSTDSGGAYEQYF.

The chain carries TRBV2 and TRBJ1-6, with 9 bases fitting TRBD1. V dropped 5 bases and J dropped 10; count of bases not matched to a gene: 3. Germline CDR1 and CDR2: SNHLY and FYNNEI. The CDR3 has 13 residues. This CDR3 reads CASSRDRESPLHF. Here the CDR3 DNA reads TGTGCCAGCAGTAGGGACAGGGAATCACCCCTCCACTTT.

The chain joins TRBV19 to TRBJ2-5; either TRBD1 or TRBD2 may fit D (5 bases each). This CDR3 comprises 16 residues. Trimming took 5 bases from V and 4 from J, leaving 20 bases between them. From germline, CDR1 is LNHDA and CDR2 SQIVND (reference sequence). CDR3 sequence reads: CASSPGAVPGGETQYF. For the CDR3, the DNA is TGTGCCAGTAGTCCCGGGGCCGTCCCAGGAGGAGAGACCCAGTACTTC.

The CDR3 region has the DNA TGTGCCAGCAGTTTCCGACAGGGCACGTACTATGGCTACACCTTC. As protein: CASSFRQGTYYGYTF. The V call is TRBV5-8, the J call TRBJ1-2; TRBD1 aligns across 7 bases. The CDR3 is 15 amino acids. The germline CDR1 and CDR2 sequences are SGHTS and YDEGEE. Losses at the gene ends were 5 bases for V and 3 bases for J; bases not matched to a gene: 10.

This clone was picked up one time. The chain uses TRBV11-2 and TRBJ1-1, with 7 bases that match TRBD1. Trimming cost V 1 base and J 5 bases; bases outside gene matches: 13. The CDR3 has 17 amino acids. Germline lookup yields CDR1 SGHAT and CDR2 FQNNGV. The CDR3 DNA reads as TGTGCCAGCAGCTTAGGTCTGGGACGACAGGGTGGAACTGAAGCTTTCTTT. Amino acid sequence: CASSLGLGRQGGTEAFF.

The rearrangement links TRBV28 to TRBJ2-5, with a tentative D call TRBD2 (6 bases). The CDR3 has 16 amino acids. V lost 2 bases, J lost 3 bases, and 16 bases lay in between. The germline V gene encodes CDR1 MDHEN and CDR2 SYDVKM. The DNA for the CDR3 is TGTGCCAGCAGTTTAAGGGGCCGGACTATAGAAGAGACCCAGTACTTC. Encoded protein: CASSLRGRTIEETQYF.

The rearrangement joins TRBV6-2 or TRBV6-3 to TRBJ2-7, with 8 bases fitting TRBD1. The CDR3 runs 15 residues. J gave up 4 bases and V 1 base, and 6 bases lay outside the gene matches. Germline CDR1 and CDR2: MNHEY and SVGEGT. The CDR3 sequence: CASSYLAGGSYEQYF. The DNA for the CDR3 is TGTGCCAGCAGTTACTTGGCAGGGGGCTCGTACGAGCAGTACTTC.